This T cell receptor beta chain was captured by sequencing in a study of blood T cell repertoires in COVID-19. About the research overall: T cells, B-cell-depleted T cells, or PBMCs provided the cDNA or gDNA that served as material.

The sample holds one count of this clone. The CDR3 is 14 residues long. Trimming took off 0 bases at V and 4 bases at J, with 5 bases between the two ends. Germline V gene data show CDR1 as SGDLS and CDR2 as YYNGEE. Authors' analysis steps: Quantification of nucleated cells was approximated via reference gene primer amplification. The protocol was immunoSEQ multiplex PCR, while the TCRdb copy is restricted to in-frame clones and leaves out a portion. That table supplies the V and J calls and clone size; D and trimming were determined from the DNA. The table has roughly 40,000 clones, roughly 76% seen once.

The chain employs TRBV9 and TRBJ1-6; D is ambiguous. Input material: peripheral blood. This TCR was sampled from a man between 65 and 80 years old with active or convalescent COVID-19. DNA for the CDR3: TGTGCCAGCAGCGTAGACGGGTATAATTCACCCCTCCACTTT. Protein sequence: CASSVDGYNSPLHF.